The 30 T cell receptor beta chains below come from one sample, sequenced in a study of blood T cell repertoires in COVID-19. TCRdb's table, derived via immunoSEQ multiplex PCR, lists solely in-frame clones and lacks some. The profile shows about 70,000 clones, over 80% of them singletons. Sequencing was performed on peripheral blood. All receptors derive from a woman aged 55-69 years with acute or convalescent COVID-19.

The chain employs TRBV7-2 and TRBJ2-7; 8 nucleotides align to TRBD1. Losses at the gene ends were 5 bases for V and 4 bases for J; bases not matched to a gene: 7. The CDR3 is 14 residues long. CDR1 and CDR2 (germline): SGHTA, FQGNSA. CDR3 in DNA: TGTGCCAGCAGCCTCGGGGGACAGGAGTACGAGCAGTACTTC. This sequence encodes CASSLGGQEYEQYF.

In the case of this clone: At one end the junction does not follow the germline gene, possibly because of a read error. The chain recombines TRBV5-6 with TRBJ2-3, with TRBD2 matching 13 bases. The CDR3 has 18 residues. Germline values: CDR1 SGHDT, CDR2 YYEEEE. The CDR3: CASTLSTSGRPGTDTQYF. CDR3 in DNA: TGTGCCAGCACCTTGTCGACTAGCGGGAGGCCTGGCACAGATACGCAGTATTTT.

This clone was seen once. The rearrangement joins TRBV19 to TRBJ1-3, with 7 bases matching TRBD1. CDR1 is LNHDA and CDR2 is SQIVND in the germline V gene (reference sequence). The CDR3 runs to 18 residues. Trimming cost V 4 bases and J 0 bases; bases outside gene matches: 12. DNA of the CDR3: TGTGCCAGTAGTACCACCAGGGACAGCCGGAACTCTGGAAACACCATATATTTT. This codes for CASSTTRDSRNSGNTIYF.

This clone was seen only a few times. This CDR3 is CAISEGAPTLYTEAFF. The CDR3 DNA follows: TGTGCCATCAGTGAAGGGGCTCCTACCCTTTACACTGAAGCTTTCTTT. This chain links TRBV10-3 with TRBJ1-1, with a weak D call TRBD1 (5 bases). The CDR3 length is 16 residues. V dropped 3 bases and J dropped 3 bases, with 17 bases sitting between them. The germline CDR1 and CDR2 sequences are ENHRY and SYGVKD.

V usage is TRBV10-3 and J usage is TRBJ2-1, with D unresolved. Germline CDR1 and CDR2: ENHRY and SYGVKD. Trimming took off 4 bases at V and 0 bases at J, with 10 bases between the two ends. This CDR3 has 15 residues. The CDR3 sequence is CAISAAKSSYNEQFF. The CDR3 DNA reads TGTGCCATCAGTGCCGCGAAGAGCTCCTACAATGAGCAGTTCTTC.

CDR3 sequence (DNA): TGTGCCTGGAGTACAGACAGAAATCAGCCCCAGCATTTT. Encoded protein: CAWSTDRNQPQHF. The chain has TRBV30 and TRBJ1-5; maybe TRBD1 (5 bases). The germline gives CDR1 GTSNPN, CDR2 SVGIG (reference sequence). The germline V and J ends were trimmed by 2 bases and 4 bases, with 9 bases remaining between them. This CDR3 comprises 13 residues.

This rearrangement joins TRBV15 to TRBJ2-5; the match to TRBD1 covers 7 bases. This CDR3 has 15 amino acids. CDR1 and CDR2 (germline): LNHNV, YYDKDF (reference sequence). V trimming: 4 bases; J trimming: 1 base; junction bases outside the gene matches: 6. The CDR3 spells CATSTTSGGQETQYF. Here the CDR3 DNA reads TGTGCCACCAGCACTACATCAGGGGGCCAAGAGACCCAGTACTTC.

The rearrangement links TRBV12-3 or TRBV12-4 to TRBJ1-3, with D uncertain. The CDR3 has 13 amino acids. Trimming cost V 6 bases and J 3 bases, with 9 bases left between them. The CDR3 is CASRLPGGNTIYF. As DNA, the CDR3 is TGTGCCAGCAGGCTTCCGGGTGGAAACACCATATATTTT.

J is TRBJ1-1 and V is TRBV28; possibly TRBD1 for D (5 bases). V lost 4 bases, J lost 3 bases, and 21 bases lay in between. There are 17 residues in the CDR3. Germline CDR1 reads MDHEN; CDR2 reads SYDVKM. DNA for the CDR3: TGTGCCAGCAGTTCCCCCGGCAGGGAAAGACGGGACACTGAAGCTTTCTTT. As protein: CASSSPGRERRDTEAFF.

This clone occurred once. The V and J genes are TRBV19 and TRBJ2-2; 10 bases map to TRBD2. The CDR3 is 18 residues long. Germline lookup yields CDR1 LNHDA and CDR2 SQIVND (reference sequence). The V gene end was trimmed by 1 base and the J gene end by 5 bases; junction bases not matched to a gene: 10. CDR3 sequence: CASSIGQGSGRRTGELFF. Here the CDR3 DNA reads TGTGCCAGTAGTATAGGCCAAGGTAGCGGGAGGAGGACCGGGGAGCTGTTTTTT. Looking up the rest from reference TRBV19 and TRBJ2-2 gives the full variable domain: DGGITQSPKYLFRKEGQNVTLSCEQNLNHDAMYWYRQDPGQGLRLIYYSQIVNDFQKGDIAEGYSVSREKKESFPLTVTSAQKNPTAFYLCASSIGQGSGRRTGELFFGEGSRLTVL.

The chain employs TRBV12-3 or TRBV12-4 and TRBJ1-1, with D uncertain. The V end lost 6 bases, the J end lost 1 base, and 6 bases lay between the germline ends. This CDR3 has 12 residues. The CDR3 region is CASSRGNTEAFF. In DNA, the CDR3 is TGTGCCAGCAGCCGGGGGAACACTGAAGCTTTCTTT.

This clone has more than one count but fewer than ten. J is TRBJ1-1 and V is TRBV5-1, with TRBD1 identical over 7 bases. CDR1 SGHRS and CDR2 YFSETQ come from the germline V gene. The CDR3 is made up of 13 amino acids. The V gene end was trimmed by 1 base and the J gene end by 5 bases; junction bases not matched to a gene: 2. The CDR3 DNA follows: TGCGCCAGCAGCTTGACAGGGGAGACTGAAGCTTTCTTT. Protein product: CASSLTGETEAFF.

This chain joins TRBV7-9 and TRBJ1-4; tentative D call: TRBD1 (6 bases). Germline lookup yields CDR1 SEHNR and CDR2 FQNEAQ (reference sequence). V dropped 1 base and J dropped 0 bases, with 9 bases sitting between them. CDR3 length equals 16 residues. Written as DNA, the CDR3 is TGTGCCAGCAGCTTAGTTGGGACAACAACTAATGAAAAACTGTTTTTT. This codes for CASSLVGTTTNEKLFF.

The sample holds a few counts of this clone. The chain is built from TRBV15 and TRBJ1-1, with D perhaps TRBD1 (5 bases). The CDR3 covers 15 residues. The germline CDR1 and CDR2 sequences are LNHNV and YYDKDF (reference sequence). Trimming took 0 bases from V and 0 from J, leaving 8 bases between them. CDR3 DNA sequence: TGTGCCACCAGCAGAGATCTACAGGTGAACACTGAAGCTTTCTTT. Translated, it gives CATSRDLQVNTEAFF.

The DNA of the CDR3 is TGTGCCAGCAGCTTAGAACTGGATCAGCCCCAGCATTTT. Translating gives CASSLELDQPQHF. The rearrangement uses TRBV7-6 and TRBJ1-5, with unresolved D. V lost 1 base to trimming and J lost 5 bases, with 6 bases between them. CDR3 size: 13 residues. The V gene's germline CDR1 is SGHVS and CDR2 FNYEAQ.

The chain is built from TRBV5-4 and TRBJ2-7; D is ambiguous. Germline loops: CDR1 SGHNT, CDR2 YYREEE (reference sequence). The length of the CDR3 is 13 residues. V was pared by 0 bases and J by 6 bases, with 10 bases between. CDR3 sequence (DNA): TGTGCCAGCAGCTTGGGACATTGGGCCGAGCAGTACTTC. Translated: CASSLGHWAEQYF. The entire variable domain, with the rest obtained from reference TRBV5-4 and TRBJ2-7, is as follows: ETGVTQSPTHLIKTRGQQVTLRCSSQSGHNTVSWYQQALGQGPQFIFQYYREEENGRGNFPPRFSGLQFPNYSSELNVNALELDDSALYLCASSLGHWAEQYFGPGTRLTVT.

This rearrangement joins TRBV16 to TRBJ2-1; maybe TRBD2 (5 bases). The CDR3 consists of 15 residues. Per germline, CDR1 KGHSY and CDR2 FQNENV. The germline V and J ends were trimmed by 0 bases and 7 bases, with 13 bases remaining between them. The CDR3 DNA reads TGTGCCAGCAGCCAATCTAGGGCGAGGGAGAATGAGCAGTTCTTC. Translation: CASSQSRARENEQFF. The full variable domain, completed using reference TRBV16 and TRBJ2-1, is GEEVAQTPKHLVRGEGQKAKLYCAPIKGHSYVFWYQQVLKNEFKFLISFQNENVFDETGMPKERFSAKCLPNSPCSLEIQATKLEDSAVYFCASSQSRARENEQFFGPGTRLTVL.

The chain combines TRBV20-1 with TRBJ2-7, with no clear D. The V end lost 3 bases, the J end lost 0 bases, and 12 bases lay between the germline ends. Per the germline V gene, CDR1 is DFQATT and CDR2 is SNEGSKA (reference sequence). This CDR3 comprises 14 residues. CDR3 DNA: TGCAGTGCTAGTAATTCACTCCGCTCCTACGAGCAGTACTTC. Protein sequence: CSASNSLRSYEQYF.

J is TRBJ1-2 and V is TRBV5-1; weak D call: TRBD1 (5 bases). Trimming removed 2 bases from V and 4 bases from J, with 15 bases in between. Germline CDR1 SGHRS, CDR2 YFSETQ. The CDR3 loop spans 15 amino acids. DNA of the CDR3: TGCGCCAGCAGCTTTGAAGGGGATCGTGGCTATGGCTACACCTTC. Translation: CASSFEGDRGYGYTF.

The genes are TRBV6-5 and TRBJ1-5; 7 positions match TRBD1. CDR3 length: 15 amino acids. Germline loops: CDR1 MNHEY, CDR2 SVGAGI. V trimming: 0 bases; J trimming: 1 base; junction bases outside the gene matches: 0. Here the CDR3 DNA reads TGTGCCAGCAGTTACTCAGGGGGCAGCAATCAGCCCCAGCATTTT. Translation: CASSYSGGSNQPQHF.

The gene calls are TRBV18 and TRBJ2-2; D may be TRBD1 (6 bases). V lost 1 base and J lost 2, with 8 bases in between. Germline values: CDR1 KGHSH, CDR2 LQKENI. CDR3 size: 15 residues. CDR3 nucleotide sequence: TGTGCCAGCTCACCACAGGGGGTAAACACCGGGGAGCTGTTTTTT. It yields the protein CASSPQGVNTGELFF.

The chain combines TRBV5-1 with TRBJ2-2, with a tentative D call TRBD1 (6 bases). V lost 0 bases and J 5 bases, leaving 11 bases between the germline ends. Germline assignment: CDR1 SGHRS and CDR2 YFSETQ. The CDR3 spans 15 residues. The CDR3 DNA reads TGCGCCAGCAGCTTGGATCAGGGGAGTACCGGGGAGCTGTTTTTT. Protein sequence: CASSLDQGSTGELFF.

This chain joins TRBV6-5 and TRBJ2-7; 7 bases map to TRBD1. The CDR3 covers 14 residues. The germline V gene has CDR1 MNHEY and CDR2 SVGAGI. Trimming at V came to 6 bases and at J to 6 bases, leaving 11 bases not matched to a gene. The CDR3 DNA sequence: TGTGCCAGCAGGAGGACAGGCCTTTCGGGCGAGCAGTACTTC. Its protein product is CASRRTGLSGEQYF.

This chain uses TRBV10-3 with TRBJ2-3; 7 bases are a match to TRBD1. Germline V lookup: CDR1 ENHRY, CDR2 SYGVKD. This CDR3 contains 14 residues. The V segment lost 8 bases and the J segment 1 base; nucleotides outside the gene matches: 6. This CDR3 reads CAIGRTGGTDTQYF. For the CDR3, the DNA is TGTGCCATCGGGAGAACAGGGGGCACAGATACGCAGTATTTT.

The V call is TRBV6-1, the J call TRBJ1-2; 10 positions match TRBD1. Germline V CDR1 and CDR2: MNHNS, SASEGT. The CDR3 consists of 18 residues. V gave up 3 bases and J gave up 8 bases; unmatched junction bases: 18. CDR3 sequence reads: CASSEMPTLPGQGMGYTF. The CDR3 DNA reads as TGTGCCAGCAGTGAGATGCCAACCTTACCGGGACAGGGGATGGGCTACACCTTC.

The CDR3 sequence is CASSTGDRQYF. DNA for the CDR3: TGTGCCAGTAGTACGGGCGACAGGCAGTACTTC. The chain uses TRBV19 and TRBJ2-7; D is perhaps TRBD1 (5 bases). The CDR3 loop spans 11 amino acids. Trimming took off 4 bases at V and 9 bases at J, with 10 bases between the two ends. Germline V lookup: CDR1 LNHDA, CDR2 SQIVND (reference sequence).

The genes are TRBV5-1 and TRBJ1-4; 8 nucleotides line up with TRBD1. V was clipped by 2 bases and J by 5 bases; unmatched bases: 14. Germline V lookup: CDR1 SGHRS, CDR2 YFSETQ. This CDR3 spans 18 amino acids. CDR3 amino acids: CASSLYPGDRTRNEKLFF. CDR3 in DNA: TGCGCCAGCAGCTTATACCCCGGGGACAGGACACGAAATGAAAAACTGTTTTTT.

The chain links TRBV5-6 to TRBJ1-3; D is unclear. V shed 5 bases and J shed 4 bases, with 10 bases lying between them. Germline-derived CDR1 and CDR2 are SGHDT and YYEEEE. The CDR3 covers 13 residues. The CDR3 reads CASSPLQGNTIYF. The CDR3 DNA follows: TGTGCCAGCAGTCCTTTACAGGGAAACACCATATATTTT.

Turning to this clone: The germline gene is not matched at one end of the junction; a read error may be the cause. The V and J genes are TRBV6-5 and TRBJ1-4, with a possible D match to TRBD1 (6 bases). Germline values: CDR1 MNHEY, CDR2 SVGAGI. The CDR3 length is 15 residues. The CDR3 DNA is TGTGCCAGCAGTAACTCGGGGGCGGGTAATGAAAAACTGTTTTTT. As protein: CASSNSGAGNEKLFF.

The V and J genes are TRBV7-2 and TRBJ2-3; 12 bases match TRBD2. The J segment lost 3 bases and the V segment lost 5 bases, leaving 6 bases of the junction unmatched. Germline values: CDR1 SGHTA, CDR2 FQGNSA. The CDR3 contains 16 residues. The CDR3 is CASSMTSGRVTDTQYF. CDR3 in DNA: TGTGCCAGCAGCATGACTAGCGGGAGAGTAACAGATACGCAGTATTTT.